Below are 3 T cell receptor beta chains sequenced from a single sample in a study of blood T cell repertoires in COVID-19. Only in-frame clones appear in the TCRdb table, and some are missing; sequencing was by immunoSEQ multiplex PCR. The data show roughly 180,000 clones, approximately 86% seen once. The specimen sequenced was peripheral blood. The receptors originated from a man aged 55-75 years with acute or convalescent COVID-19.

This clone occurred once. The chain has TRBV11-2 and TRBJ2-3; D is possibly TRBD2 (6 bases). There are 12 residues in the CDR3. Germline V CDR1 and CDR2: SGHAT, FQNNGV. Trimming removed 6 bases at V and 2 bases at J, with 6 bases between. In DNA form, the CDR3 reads TGTGCCAGCAGGGACTACACAGATACGCAGTATTTT. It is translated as CASRDYTDTQYF.

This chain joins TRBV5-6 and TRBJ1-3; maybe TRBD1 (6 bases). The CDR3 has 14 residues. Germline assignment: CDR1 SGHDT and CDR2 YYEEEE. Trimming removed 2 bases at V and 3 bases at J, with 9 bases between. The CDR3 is CASSLGQFGNTIYF. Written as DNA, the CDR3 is TGTGCCAGCAGCTTAGGACAGTTTGGAAACACCATATATTTT.

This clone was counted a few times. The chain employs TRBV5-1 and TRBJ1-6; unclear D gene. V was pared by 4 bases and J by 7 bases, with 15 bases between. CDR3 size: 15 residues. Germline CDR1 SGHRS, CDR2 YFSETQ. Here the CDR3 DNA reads TGCGCCAGCAGCCTGCGGTCGGCCGTGAATTCACCCCTCCACTTT. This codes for CASSLRSAVNSPLHF. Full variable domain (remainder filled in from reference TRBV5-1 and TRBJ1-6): KAGVTQTPRYLIKTRGQQVTLSCSPISGHRSVSWYQQTPGQGLQFLFEYFSETQRNKGNFPGRFSGRQFSNSRSEMNVSTLELGDSALYLCASSLRSAVNSPLHFGNGTRLTVT.